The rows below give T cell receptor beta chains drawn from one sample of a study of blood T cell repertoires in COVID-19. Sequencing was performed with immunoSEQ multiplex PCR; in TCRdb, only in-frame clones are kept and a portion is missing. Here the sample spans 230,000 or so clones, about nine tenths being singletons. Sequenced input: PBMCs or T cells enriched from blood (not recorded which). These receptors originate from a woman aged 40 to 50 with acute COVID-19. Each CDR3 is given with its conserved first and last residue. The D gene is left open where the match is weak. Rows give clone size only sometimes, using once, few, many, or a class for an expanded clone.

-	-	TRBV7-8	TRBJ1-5	CASSFTRGGQPQHF	TGTGCCAGCAGCTTTACAAGGGGCGGACAGCCCCAGCATTTT
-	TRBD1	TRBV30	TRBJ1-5	CAWSGQGNGQPQHF	TGTGCCTGGAGTGGACAGGGGAACGGTCAGCCCCAGCATTTT
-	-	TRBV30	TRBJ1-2	CAWSADSVNYGYTF	TGTGCCTGGAGTGCCGACAGCGTTAACTATGGCTACACCTTC
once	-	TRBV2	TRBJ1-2	CASSLNWDTGAGYTF	TGTGCCAGCAGTCTGAACTGGGACACCGGAGCGGGCTACACCTTC
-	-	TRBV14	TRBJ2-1	CASSRWDFRGEQFF	TGTGCCAGCAGCCGCTGGGACTTTCGTGGTGAGCAGTTCTTC
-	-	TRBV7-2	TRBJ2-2	CASAARVSGELFF	TGTGCCAGCGCAGCCCGGGTATCCGGGGAGCTGTTTTTT
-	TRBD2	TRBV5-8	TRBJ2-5	CASRPGLASETQYF	TGTGCCAGCAGGCCGGGACTAGCATCGGAGACCCAGTACTTC
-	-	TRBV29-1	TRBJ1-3	CSVEDRNTIYF	TGCAGCGTTGAAGATCGGAACACCATATATTTT
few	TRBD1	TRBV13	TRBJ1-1	CASSGGTGMNTEAFF	TGTGCCAGCAGCGGCGGGACAGGCATGAACACTGAAGCTTTCTTT
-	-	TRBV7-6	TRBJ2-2	CASSLADYFAGELFF	TGTGCCAGCAGCTTAGCGGACTATTTTGCCGGGGAGCTGTTTTTT
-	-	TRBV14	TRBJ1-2	CASSQDRVVYGYTF	TGTGCCAGCAGCCAAGACAGGGTGGTGTATGGCTACACCTTC
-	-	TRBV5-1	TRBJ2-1	CASSLGTVIYNEQFF	TGCGCCAGCAGCTTGGGGACAGTCATTTACAATGAGCAGTTCTTC
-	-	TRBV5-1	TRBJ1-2	CASSPENYGYTF	TGCGCCAGCAGCCCAGAAAACTATGGCTACACCTTC
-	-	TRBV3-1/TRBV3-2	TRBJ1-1	CASSQEREAFF	TGTGCCAGCAGCCAAGAGCGTGAAGCTTTCTTT
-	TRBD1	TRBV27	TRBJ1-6	CASSSDRGYSPLHF	TGTGCCAGCAGTTCGGACAGGGGTTATTCACCCCTCCACTTT
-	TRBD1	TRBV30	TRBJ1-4	CAWSGTGARQKLFF	TGTGCCTGGAGTGGGACAGGGGCTCGGCAAAAACTGTTTTTT
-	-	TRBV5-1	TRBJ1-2	CASSAGLYGYTF	TGCGCCAGCAGCGCAGGGCTCTATGGCTACACCTTC
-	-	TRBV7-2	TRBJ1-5	CASSVDPGGQPQHF	TGTGCCAGCAGCGTCGACCCCGGGGGTCAGCCCCAGCATTTT
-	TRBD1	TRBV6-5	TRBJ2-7	CASSNRGSSVYEQYF	TGTGCCAGCAGTAACAGGGGTTCCTCTGTCTACGAGCAGTACTTC
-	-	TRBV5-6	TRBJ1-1	CASTGTPMNTEAFF	TGTGCCAGCACCGGGACACCGATGAACACTGAAGCTTTCTTT
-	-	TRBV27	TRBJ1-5	CASRRLYQGRSNQPQHF	TGTGCCAGCAGGCGTTTATACCAGGGTCGAAGCAATCAGCCCCAGCATTTT
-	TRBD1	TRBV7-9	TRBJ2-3	CASSLPGQGPRGADTQYF	TGTGCCAGCAGCCTCCCGGGACAGGGCCCCCGTGGAGCAGATACGCAGTATTTT
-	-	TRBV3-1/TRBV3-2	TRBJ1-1	CASSPRQVNTEAFF	TGTGCCAGCAGTCCGCGACAGGTGAACACTGAAGCTTTCTTT
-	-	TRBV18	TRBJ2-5	CASSPGAGGAETQYF	TGTGCCAGCTCACCAGGGGCTGGCGGGGCAGAGACCCAGTACTTC
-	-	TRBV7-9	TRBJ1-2	CASRNPGASPYGYTF	TGTGCCAGCAGAAACCCGGGTGCCTCGCCCTATGGCTACACCTTC
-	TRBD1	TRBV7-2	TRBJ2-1	CASSLVRDRGQSEQFF	TGTGCCAGCAGCTTAGTTCGGGACAGGGGGCAGAGTGAGCAGTTCTTC
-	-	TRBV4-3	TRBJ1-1	CASSQDLKRERGNTEAFF	TGCGCCAGCAGCCAAGATTTAAAGAGGGAGCGGGGGAACACTGAAGCTTTCTTT
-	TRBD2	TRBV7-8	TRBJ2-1	CASSFTSGRLGYNEQFF	TGTGCCAGCAGCTTCACTAGCGGGAGGCTGGGGTACAATGAGCAGTTCTTC